Shown below are 20 T cell receptor beta chains from a single sample sequenced in a study of blood T cell repertoires in COVID-19. TCRdb's table, derived via immunoSEQ multiplex PCR, lists solely in-frame clones and lacks some. The sample comprises fewer than 300,000 clones, about nine tenths of which are singletons, and roughly 6.3% rests with the top ten. Material for sequencing was peripheral blood. These receptors originate from a woman aged 50 to 60 with COVID-19, enrolled during active disease.

As for this clone: Distinct nucleotide sequences in the sample also encode this CDR3. The chain recombines TRBV30 with TRBJ2-1; 9 positions agree with TRBD1. V shed 3 bases, J shed 7 bases, and the junction held 7 bases outside the gene matches. CDR3 length equals 14 residues. Germline assignment: CDR1 GTSNPN and CDR2 SVGIG (reference sequence). The CDR3 reads CAWSRGTGLNEQFF. The DNA of the CDR3 is TGTGCCTGGAGCCGAGGGACAGGGCTAAATGAGCAGTTCTTC.

In this sample, this clone turned up once. The rearrangement joins TRBV2 to TRBJ2-1; TRBD2 aligns across 8 bases. Germline V gene lookup returns CDR1 SNHLY and CDR2 FYNNEI. This CDR3 comprises 15 residues. V gave up 3 bases and J gave up 4 bases; unmatched junction bases: 5. CDR3 DNA: TGTGCCAGCAGTGATTCAACTAGCGGTTACAATGAGCAGTTCTTC. As protein: CASSDSTSGYNEQFF.

The chain carries TRBV5-1 and TRBJ2-2, with TRBD2 matching 9 bases. The germline gives CDR1 SGHRS, CDR2 YFSETQ. Germline trimming cut 4 bases from V and 4 bases from J; bases unmatched to any gene: 11. The CDR3 length is 17 residues. The CDR3 region has the DNA TGCGCCAGCAGCCCCACTCGGAGTAGCGGGAGCACCGGGGAGCTGTTTTTT. This gives the protein CASSPTRSSGSTGELFF.

The chain is built from TRBV29-1 and TRBJ1-5; no reliable D call. The CDR3 covers 12 residues. Germline CDR1 SQVTM, CDR2 ANQGSEA. V was cut by 4 bases and J by 4 bases, with 8 bases left in between. The CDR3 nucleotides read TGCAGCGTTGGGGCATCTAATCAGCCCCAGCATTTT. This encodes CSVGASNQPQHF.

CDR3 sequence reads: CASSLGAGAYNEQFF. The CDR3 nucleotides read TGCGCCAGCAGCTTAGGAGCGGGAGCTTACAATGAGCAGTTCTTC. V is TRBV5-1 and J is TRBJ2-1; 8 bases are shared with TRBD2. This CDR3 is built from 15 residues. Germline CDR1 is SGHRS and CDR2 is YFSETQ. The V gene end was trimmed by 2 bases and the J gene end by 4 bases; junction bases not matched to a gene: 5. The whole variable domain, remainder taken from reference TRBV5-1 and TRBJ2-1, is KAGVTQTPRYLIKTRGQQVTLSCSPISGHRSVSWYQQTPGQGLQFLFEYFSETQRNKGNFPGRFSGRQFSNSRSEMNVSTLELGDSALYLCASSLGAGAYNEQFFGPGTRLTVL.

The chain links TRBV24-1 to TRBJ1-2; unclear D gene. This CDR3 has 9 amino acids. Trimming stripped 7 bases from V and 7 bases from J, with 3 bases between. Germline V lookup: CDR1 KGHDR, CDR2 SFDVKD. CDR3 DNA: TGTGCCACCAGGGCTGGCTACACCTTC. Translating gives CATRAGYTF.

In nucleotides, the CDR3 is TGTGCCAGCAGCCAAGGGGGGCGGGACACTGAAGCTTTCTTT. Translating it yields CASSQGGRDTEAFF. This sequence joins TRBV3-1 (or the pseudogene TRBV3-2) and TRBJ1-1, with D tentatively TRBD1 (6 bases). The CDR3 has 14 amino acids. Between the trimmed V and J ends, which lost 1 base and 3 bases, there was a span of 9 bases. The germline V gene has CDR1 LGHDT and CDR2 YNNKEL (reference sequence).

The chain couples TRBV15 to TRBJ2-2; the match to TRBD1 covers 10 bases. CDR1 is LNHNV and CDR2 is YYDKDF in the germline V gene (reference sequence). The CDR3 has 15 residues. With V trimmed by 4 bases and J by 8 bases, 7 bases remained unmatched. In nucleotides, the CDR3 is TGTGCCACCAGCATCGGACAGGGGGAGGAAGGGGAGCTGTTTTTT. Amino acids: CATSIGQGEEGELFF.

V and J are TRBV6-2 or TRBV6-3 and TRBJ2-5; the D is unclear. This CDR3 has 12 amino acids. The V gene lost 6 bases and the J gene lost 2 bases, with 7 bases spanning the gap. Germline CDR1 reads MNHEY; CDR2 reads SVGEGT. Here the CDR3 DNA reads TGTGCCAGCAGCCCACAACAAGAGACCCAGTACTTC. Amino acid sequence: CASSPQQETQYF.

This rearrangement joins TRBV3-1 (or the pseudogene TRBV3-2) to TRBJ2-7, with D hard to call. The V end lost 4 bases, the J end lost 0 bases, and 7 bases lay between the germline ends. The CDR3 contains 13 residues. From germline, CDR1 is LGHDT and CDR2 YNNKEL (reference sequence). CDR3 loop: CASSRSGSYEQYF. The DNA of the CDR3 is TGTGCCAGCAGCCGGTCCGGCTCCTACGAGCAGTACTTC.

This clone was picked up a small number of times. The chain recombines TRBV2 with TRBJ1-2; D not resolved. Germline CDR1 and CDR2: SNHLY and FYNNEI. V was cut by 5 bases and J by 8 bases, with 12 bases left in between. CDR3 length: 12 amino acids. For the CDR3, the DNA is TGTGCCAGCAGTACTTTGGGAGGGGGCTACACCTTC. Amino acid sequence: CASSTLGGGYTF.

The rearrangement joins TRBV4-1 to TRBJ2-2; 7 bases fit TRBD2. Unmatched junction bases numbered 7, after V lost 3 bases and J lost 6 bases. Germline V gene sequence: CDR1 MGHRA, CDR2 YSYEKL. The CDR3 totals 15 residues. The CDR3 nucleotides read TGCGCCAGCAGCCACGACGGGAGGAGGGCCGGGGAGCTGTTTTTT. This translates into CASSHDGRRAGELFF.

In this sample, this clone turned up once. The chain carries TRBV10-3 and TRBJ2-7, with 11 bases fitting TRBD2. The germline CDR1 and CDR2 sequences are ENHRY and SYGVKD. With V trimmed by 7 bases and J by 2 bases, 7 bases remained unmatched. The CDR3 covers 15 residues. CDR3 in amino acids: CAITAGLAGAYEQYF. The CDR3 nucleotides are TGTGCCATCACCGCCGGACTAGCGGGCGCCTACGAGCAGTACTTC.

This clone has just one count. The chain has TRBV4-1 and TRBJ2-2; 9 nucleotides match TRBD1. The germline CDR1 and CDR2 sequences are MGHRA and YSYEKL. V lost 2 bases and J lost 4; bases outside the gene matches: 17. The CDR3 consists of 20 residues. This chain's CDR3 is CASSQPKYIPGQGLTGELFF. The CDR3 DNA reads as TGCGCCAGCAGCCAACCTAAATACATTCCGGGACAGGGACTCACCGGGGAGCTGTTTTTT.

The chain links TRBV29-1 to TRBJ2-1, with TRBD2 matching over 14 bases. In germline, CDR1 is SQVTM, CDR2 ANQGSEA. Germline trimming cut 6 bases from V and 9 bases from J; bases unmatched to any gene: 10. The CDR3 totals 15 residues. The CDR3 DNA reads as TGCAGCGTAAGCCCGGGACTAGCGGGAGAGGGTGAGCAGTTCTTC. This sequence encodes CSVSPGLAGEGEQFF.

The chain is built from TRBV19 and TRBJ2-3, with D unclear. CDR1 LNHDA and CDR2 SQIVND come from the germline V gene (reference sequence). The CDR3 totals 15 residues. Trimming took 3 bases from V and 0 from J, leaving 10 bases between them. The CDR3 DNA is TGTGCCAGTAGTATCTCCTCGGTCAGCACAGATACGCAGTATTTT. Residues: CASSISSVSTDTQYF. Full variable domain (rest looked up from reference TRBV19 and TRBJ2-3): DGGITQSPKYLFRKEGQNVTLSCEQNLNHDAMYWYRQDPGQGLRLIYYSQIVNDFQKGDIAEGYSVSREKKESFPLTVTSAQKNPTAFYLCASSISSVSTDTQYFGPGTRLTVL.

This clone was seen just once. The rearrangement links TRBV9 to TRBJ1-3; D uncertain. The V end was cut by 6 bases, the J end by 0 bases, with 10 bases between. Germline V gene data show CDR1 as SGDLS and CDR2 as YYNGEE. The CDR3 loop spans 14 amino acids. CDR3 bases: TGTGCCAGCACTGGAGGGTTCTCTGGAAACACCATATATTTT. The encoded protein is CASTGGFSGNTIYF. Combining the CDR3 with reference TRBV9 and TRBJ1-3 gives the whole variable domain DSGVTQTPKHLITATGQRVTLRCSPRSGDLSVYWYQQSLDQGLQFLIQYYNGEERAKGNILERFSAQQFPDLHSELNLSSLELGDSALYFCASTGGFSGNTIYFGEGSWLTVV.

This clone occurred many times. This chain joins TRBV2 and TRBJ2-3, with 7 bases fitting TRBD2. Germline V lookup: CDR1 SNHLY, CDR2 FYNNEI. After removal of 6 bases from V and 6 bases from J, the junction contained 9 bases not matched to a gene. The CDR3 is made up of 14 amino acids. For the CDR3, the DNA is TGTGCCAGCAGGCCCCAAGCGGGGCACGATACGCAGTATTTT. It is translated as CASRPQAGHDTQYF. Together with reference TRBV2 and TRBJ2-3, the CDR3 gives the full variable domain: EPEVTQTPSHQVTQMGQEVILRCVPISNHLYFYWYRQILGQKVEFLVSFYNNEISEKSEIFDDQFSVERPDGSNFTLKIRSTKLEDSAMYFCASRPQAGHDTQYFGPGTRLTVL.

V is TRBV12-3 or TRBV12-4 and J is TRBJ2-7; D is undetermined. The CDR3 is 13 amino acids. V gave up 7 bases and J gave up 0 bases, with 10 bases separating them. The CDR3 DNA follows: TGTGCCAGCACCCCCCGCGGCTCCTACGAGCAGTACTTC. This sequence encodes CASTPRGSYEQYF.

This chain links TRBV19 with TRBJ1-2; 8 nucleotides align to TRBD1. There are 16 residues in the CDR3. The germline gives CDR1 LNHDA, CDR2 SQIVND (reference sequence). Germline trimming cut 5 bases from V and 3 bases from J; bases unmatched to any gene: 11. CDR3 region: CASSQGASSVDYGYTF. DNA of the CDR3: TGTGCCAGTAGTCAGGGGGCGTCATCGGTTGACTATGGCTACACCTTC.